These 30 T cell receptor beta chains were all obtained from the same sample, sequenced in a study of Tregs in tolerant kidney transplant recipients (dated by TCRdb to between 2017 and 2020). The time point tag for this specimen amounts to: blood sample drawn before combined kidney and bone marrow transplant. The method was the immunoSEQ multiplex PCR assay. TCRdb took over this immuneACCESS table, retaining in-frame rearrangements with V and J assigned. Such tables are incomplete; in checked studies, under half of the missing clones stem from an unresolved V gene, and the remainder is unexplained. The table for this sample records 50,000 or so clones. About 0.83% of the sample goes to the ten largest clones. This sample comprised CD4+ T cells from blood, obtained before the transplant. The source of these receptors is a human donor who received a combined kidney and bone marrow transplant.

Regarding this clone: The read falls 3 residues short of the CDR3 end, and the missing part is taken from the germline J gene. The chain is built from TRBV7-2 and TRBJ1-3; D unresolved. CDR1 and CDR2 from the germline V gene are SGHTA and FQGNSA. The CDR3 totals 15 residues. V was cut by 0 bases and J by 4 bases, with 10 bases left in between. Incomplete CDR3 DNA: TGTGCCAGCAGCTTAGCGCGCCTACCCGGAAACACC. It specifies CASSLARLPGNT. The entire CDR3 is CASSLARLPGNTIYF.

A note on this clone: Read data end 3 residues before the CDR3 end; the end is taken from the germline J gene. The rearrangement uses TRBV2 and TRBJ2-6; tentative D call: TRBD2 (5 bases). The CDR3 runs to 12 residues. The germline CDR1 and CDR2 sequences are SNHLY and FYNNEI. V lost 6 bases, J lost 8 bases, and 8 bases lay in between. The DNA read from the CDR3 is TGTGCCAGCAGACTAGTCTCCAACGTC. Residues: CASRLVSNV. The entire CDR3 protein reads CASRLVSNVLTF.

As to this clone: The read is 3 residues too short to cover the CDR3 end, so that end is filled in from the germline J gene. V is TRBV19 and J is TRBJ1-5; D ambiguous. V was clipped by 0 bases and J by 2 bases, with 5 bases between them. The CDR3 totals 14 residues. From germline, CDR1 is LNHDA and CDR2 SQIVND (reference sequence). The covered CDR3 bases are TGTGCCAGTAGTATAGACCTTGGCAATCAGCCC. It specifies CASSIDLGNQP. The full CDR3 reads CASSIDLGNQPQHF.

A remark on this clone: The read falls 3 residues short of the CDR3 end, and the missing part is taken from the germline J gene. V and J are TRBV5-1 and TRBJ1-2, with D perhaps matching TRBD1 (5 bases). V lost 4 bases to trimming and J lost 4 bases, with 14 bases between them. Germline loops: CDR1 SGHRS, CDR2 YFSETQ. The CDR3 sequence is 14 residues long. The CDR3: CASSADPGGYGYTF. CDR3 DNA (partial): TGCGCCAGCAGCGCCGACCCGGGGGGCTATGGC. Looking up the rest from reference TRBV5-1 and TRBJ1-2 gives the full variable domain: KAGVTQTPRYLIKTRGQQVTLSCSPISGHRSVSWYQQTPGQGLQFLFEYFSETQRNKGNFPGRFSGRQFSNSRSEMNVSTLELGDSALYLCASSADPGGYGYTFGSGTRLTVV.

Comment on this clone: From the germline J gene comes the end of the CDR3, since the read stops 3 residues before it. The V call is TRBV19, the J call TRBJ1-2; D remains ambiguous. Trimming removed 6 bases from V and 1 base from J, with 15 bases in between. From germline, CDR1 is LNHDA and CDR2 SQIVND (reference sequence). The CDR3 consists of 15 residues. The covered CDR3 bases are TGTGCCAGTAGCCGAAATCCTACTATTAACTATGGC. This encodes CASSRNPTINYG. The complete CDR3 reads CASSRNPTINYGYTF. The full variable domain, in which reference TRBV19 and TRBJ1-2 provide the parts outside the CDR3, is DGGITQSPKYLFRKEGQNVTLSCEQNLNHDAMYWYRQDPGQGLRLIYYSQIVNDFQKGDIAEGYSVSREKKESFPLTVTSAQKNPTAFYLCASSRNPTINYGYTFGSGTRLTVV.

Notes on this clone: The missing CDR3 end, 3 residues past where the read stops, is filled in from the germline J gene. This chain uses TRBV19 with TRBJ1-2; D perhaps matches TRBD1 (5 bases). The CDR3 sequence is 12 residues long. V lost 7 bases to trimming and J lost 7 bases, with 13 bases between them. Germline V gene data show CDR1 as LNHDA and CDR2 as SQIVND (reference sequence). The part of the CDR3 DNA that was read is TGTGCCAGTACCACCGGGGGGGTTGGC. Translating it yields CASTTGGVG. The complete CDR3 reads CASTTGGVGYTF.

Regarding this clone: The read terminates 3 residues before the CDR3 end, so the remaining end is supplied by the germline J gene. V and J are TRBV7-2 and TRBJ1-5; D is perhaps TRBD1 (5 bases). The ends were cut back, 1 base at V and 4 bases at J, with 11 bases in the middle. The V gene's germline CDR1 is SGHTA and CDR2 FQGNSA. CDR3 length: 15 residues. The CDR3 sequence: CASSLGGAGNQPQHF. The DNA read from the CDR3 is TGTGCCAGCAGCTTAGGCGGGGCAGGGAATCAGCCC.

As to this clone: Coverage ceases 3 residues before the CDR3 finishes, and the germline J gene fills in the end. J is TRBJ1-4 and V is TRBV19; D not certain. The length of the CDR3 is 13 residues. The V gene lost 10 bases and the J gene lost 8 bases, with 17 bases spanning the gap. Per the germline V gene, CDR1 is LNHDA and CDR2 is SQIVND (reference sequence). Partial CDR3 DNA: TGTGCCACCACGGACTCTGGCGAAGAAAAA. It codes for CATTDSGEEK. The full CDR3 protein reads CATTDSGEEKLFF.

Concerning this clone itself: Read coverage stops 3 residues before the CDR3 terminus; the germline J gene supplies the remainder. The J gene is TRBJ2-2, the V gene TRBV6-2 or TRBV6-3; 8 positions agree with TRBD2. V shed 7 bases, J shed 7 bases, and the junction held 5 bases outside the gene matches. The CDR3 is 13 amino acids. From germline, CDR1 is MNHEY and CDR2 SVGEGT. The part of the CDR3 DNA that was read is TGTGCCAGCATCGGAGCGGGGGACGGGGAG. Protein sequence: CASIGAGDGE. The CDR3 in its entirety is CASIGAGDGELFF.

In regard to this clone: The read halts 3 residues ahead of the CDR3 end, with the missing end drawn from the germline J gene. This chain joins TRBV20-1 and TRBJ1-2; possible D gene TRBD1, 6 bases. Trimming cost V 0 bases and J 3 bases, with 14 bases left between them. Per germline, CDR1 DFQATT and CDR2 SNEGSKA (reference sequence). The length of the CDR3 is 15 residues. The CDR3 DNA, read in part, is TGCAGTGCTAGAGATCGCGGGGGCGCTTACTATGGC. Its translation: CSARDRGGAYYG. The whole CDR3 protein reads CSARDRGGAYYGYTF.

Comment on this clone: Read data end 3 residues before the CDR3 end; the end is taken from the germline J gene. This chain uses TRBV5-4 with TRBJ2-3; TRBD2 agrees at 10 bases. Germline CDR1 SGHNT, CDR2 YYREEE (reference sequence). After removal of 3 bases from V and 3 bases from J, the junction contained 7 bases not matched to a gene. This CDR3 region has 16 residues. CDR3 DNA, as far as it was read: TGTGCCAGCAGCTCTCAGCGGGAGGGGAGAACAGATACG. Its protein is CASSSQREGRTDT. The CDR3 as a whole reads CASSSQREGRTDTQYF.

On this clone: The read ends 3 residues before the CDR3 terminus; that terminus is restored from the germline J gene. The chain couples TRBV10-3 to TRBJ2-3; perhaps TRBD2 as D (6 bases). CDR1 is ENHRY and CDR2 is SYGVKD in the germline V gene. V lost 8 bases and J lost 3, with 9 bases in between. This CDR3 has 12 amino acids. The chain's CDR3 is CAIQEGTDTQYF. The CDR3 bases that were read are TGTGCCATCCAGGAGGGGACAGATACG.

In regard to this clone: Read coverage stops 3 residues before the CDR3 terminus; the germline J gene supplies the remainder. V is TRBV5-1 and J is TRBJ1-6; 7 bases agree with TRBD1. Germline assignment: CDR1 SGHRS and CDR2 YFSETQ. The CDR3 has 16 residues. V dropped 3 bases and J dropped 7; count of bases not matched to a gene: 10. The chain's CDR3 is CASSSTLGTDNSPLHF. The CDR3 DNA, read in part, is TGCGCCAGCAGCTCGACCCTCGGGACAGACAATTCACCC.

To note about this clone: The read finishes 3 residues shy of the CDR3 end, and the germline J gene is used to complete it. The V gene is TRBV29-1, the J gene TRBJ2-3; tentative D call: TRBD1 (5 bases). The length of the CDR3 is 13 residues. V lost 3 bases, J lost 3 bases, and 10 bases lay in between. The germline gives CDR1 SQVTM, CDR2 ANQGSEA. The CDR3 bases that were read are TGCAGCGTTGACACCCAGGGTACAGATACG. Translating it yields CSVDTQGTDT. The whole CDR3 region reads CSVDTQGTDTQYF.

In the case of this clone: The read gets to within 3 residues of the CDR3 end, and the germline J gene fills in the rest. The chain employs TRBV7-6 and TRBJ2-5, with 9 bases matching TRBD2. The CDR3 is made up of 15 amino acids. Losses at the gene ends were 5 bases for V and 5 bases for J; bases not matched to a gene: 9. Germline values: CDR1 SGHVS, CDR2 FNYEAQ. CDR3: CASSPRLAAGETQYF. The sequenced part of the CDR3 DNA is TGTGCCAGCAGCCCAAGACTAGCGGCAGGGGAGACC.

On this clone: The CDR3 is cut off 3 residues early in the read; its end comes from the germline J gene. This rearrangement joins TRBV6-2 or TRBV6-3 to TRBJ1-5; 10 positions agree with TRBD1. CDR3 size: 16 residues. The J segment lost 2 bases and the V segment lost 6 bases, leaving 7 bases of the junction unmatched. CDR1 is MNHEY, CDR2 SVGEGT, per germline. The CDR3 bases that were read are TGTGCCAGCAGCCCCGGGGACAGGGGCCGCAATCAGCCC. This encodes CASSPGDRGRNQP. The full CDR3 protein reads CASSPGDRGRNQPQHF.

On this clone: The read halts 3 residues ahead of the CDR3 end, with the missing end drawn from the germline J gene. The V call is TRBV10-3, the J call TRBJ2-7, with 10 bases matching TRBD2. The CDR3 runs 15 residues. Germline V gives CDR1 ENHRY, CDR2 SYGVKD. The J segment lost 6 bases and the V segment lost 3 bases, leaving 8 bases of the junction unmatched. CDR3 DNA (partial): TGTGCCATCAGTGATTCATCTAGCGGGAGACGCGAG. Translated, it gives CAISDSSSGRRE. From start to end, the CDR3 is CAISDSSSGRREQYF.

Concerning this clone: The CDR3 is cut off 3 residues early in the read; its end comes from the germline J gene. The chain couples TRBV5-6 to TRBJ1-2; 8 bases match TRBD1. The CDR3 runs 15 residues. The germline gives CDR1 SGHDT, CDR2 YYEEEE. V lost 5 bases and J lost 4; bases outside the gene matches: 10. CDR3 DNA, as far as it was read: TGTGCCAGCAGACGTACGGACAGGGTTAGCTATGGC. Encoded protein: CASRRTDRVSYG. The full CDR3 is CASRRTDRVSYGYTF.

The part of the CDR3 DNA that was read is TGTGCCTGGAGATCTATTACGGACAGGCAGTACGAG. Its protein product is CAWRSITDRQYE. The whole CDR3 reads CAWRSITDRQYEQYF. The chain uses TRBV30 and TRBJ2-7; the match to TRBD1 covers 7 bases. Read sequence stops 3 residues before the CDR3 end, and the germline J gene provides the missing end. The CDR3 has 15 residues. Germline trimming cut 3 bases from V and 4 bases from J; bases unmatched to any gene: 12. The V gene's germline CDR1 is GTSNPN and CDR2 SVGIG (reference sequence).

Concerning this clone: The sequenced fragment ends 3 residues before the CDR3 boundary, so the rest is inferred from the germline J gene. V usage is TRBV7-9 and J usage is TRBJ1-2; 7 nucleotides match TRBD1. Germline assignment: CDR1 SEHNR and CDR2 FQNEAQ (reference sequence). This CDR3 is built from 15 residues. V lost 6 bases to trimming and J lost 4 bases; unmatched junction nucleotides: 11. The CDR3 is CASSSPSTGSYGYTF. Incomplete CDR3 DNA: TGTGCCAGCAGTTCGCCCTCGACAGGGAGCTATGGC.

Comment on this clone: Sequencing ends 3 residues short of the CDR3 end; the germline J gene provides the rest. The chain combines TRBV19 with TRBJ1-5, with a possible D match to TRBD1 (5 bases). The V end lost 3 bases, the J end lost 4 bases, and 19 bases lay between the germline ends. CDR3 length: 17 amino acids. Germline V lookup: CDR1 LNHDA, CDR2 SQIVND (reference sequence). The part of the CDR3 DNA that was read is TGTGCCAGTAGTATGAGAGCCAGGACATTGGGGAATCAGCCC. Translation: CASSMRARTLGNQP. From start to end, the CDR3 is CASSMRARTLGNQPQHF.

A note on this clone: The read ends 3 residues before the CDR3 terminus; that terminus is restored from the germline J gene. This rearrangement joins TRBV6-1 to TRBJ1-3; D uncertain. CDR3 size: 15 residues. Germline V gives CDR1 MNHNS, CDR2 SASEGT. Trimming left V 2 bases short and J 0 bases short, with 8 bases between. This CDR3 is CASSERPSSGNTIYF. The part of the CDR3 DNA that was read is TGTGCCAGCAGTGAAAGGCCATCCTCTGGAAACACC.

Note on this clone: The sequence runs out 3 residues before the end of the CDR3; the remainder is reconstructed from the germline J gene. The chain carries TRBV2 and TRBJ1-5; possible D gene TRBD1, 6 bases. V lost 5 bases to trimming and J lost 6 bases, with 11 bases between them. The CDR3 extends over 13 amino acids. The V gene's germline CDR1 is SNHLY and CDR2 FYNNEI. The part of the CDR3 DNA that was read is TGTGCCAGCAGTCCGGACAGAGGTCAGCCC. It translates to CASSPDRGQP. The whole CDR3 region reads CASSPDRGQPQHF.

Concerning this clone: The read terminates 3 residues before the CDR3 end, so the remaining end is supplied by the germline J gene. The chain links TRBV5-8 to TRBJ2-7, with D possibly matching TRBD2 (6 bases). The CDR3 covers 15 residues. Germline values: CDR1 SGHTS, CDR2 YDEGEE. Deletions cut 6 bases from V and 4 bases from J, with 20 bases between. CDR3 sequence: CASNLPGLASYEQYF. The sequenced part of the CDR3 DNA is TGTGCCAGCAATTTACCGGGACTCGCCTCTTACGAG.

As concerns this clone: The CDR3 goes on 3 residues after the read ends, and that part is filled in from the germline J gene. The V gene is TRBV5-1, the J gene TRBJ2-7; D is uncertain. The V end lost 1 base, the J end lost 2 bases, and 4 bases lay between the germline ends. The CDR3 covers 12 residues. CDR1 is SGHRS and CDR2 is YFSETQ in the germline V gene. CDR3 bases read: TGCGCCAGCAGCTTGCGTCCCTACGAG. Translating it yields CASSLRPYE. From start to end, the CDR3 is CASSLRPYEQYF.

Here the CDR3 reads CASSLPEGNEQFF. The sequenced CDR3 bases are TGCGCCAGCAGTCTCCCTGAGGGTAATGAG. This chain uses TRBV5-1 with TRBJ2-1, with a possible D match to TRBD2 (5 bases). From the germline J gene comes the end of the CDR3, since the read stops 3 residues before it. The CDR3 contains 13 residues. V shed 5 bases and J shed 7 bases, with 13 bases lying between them. Germline V gene sequence: CDR1 SGHRS, CDR2 YFSETQ.

Incomplete CDR3 DNA: TGTGCCAGCAGCTCTCAGCGAGCCACAGATACG. Translation: CASSSQRATDT. The complete CDR3 reads CASSSQRATDTQYF. The chain couples TRBV7-9 to TRBJ2-3; D gene ambiguous. The read finishes 3 residues shy of the CDR3 end, and the germline J gene is used to complete it. Trimming stripped 4 bases from V and 2 bases from J, with 10 bases between. CDR3 length equals 14 residues. Germline V gene lookup returns CDR1 SEHNR and CDR2 FQNEAQ (reference sequence).

With regard to this clone: The read falls 3 residues short of the CDR3 end, and the missing part is taken from the germline J gene. The V call is TRBV19, the J call TRBJ2-5; 13 nucleotides align to TRBD2. The CDR3 loop spans 16 amino acids. Trimming cost V 1 base and J 2 bases; bases outside gene matches: 1. Germline V lookup: CDR1 LNHDA, CDR2 SQIVND (reference sequence). The DNA read from the CDR3 is TGTGCCAGTAGTATAGGGGGACTAGCGGGGCAAGAGACC. Protein: CASSIGGLAGQET. The whole CDR3 is CASSIGGLAGQETQYF.

As regards this clone: The read ends 3 residues shy of where the CDR3 ends; the end is completed using the germline J gene. The chain has TRBV7-6 and TRBJ1-1; no firm D call. Germline CDR1 reads SGHVS; CDR2 reads FNYEAQ. This CDR3 spans 15 amino acids. The V gene lost 5 bases and the J gene lost 1 base, with 14 bases spanning the gap. The CDR3 sequence: CASSNQQSANTEAFF. The sequenced CDR3 bases are TGTGCCAGCAGCAACCAACAATCTGCGAACACTGAA.

In the case of this clone: The read gets to within 3 residues of the CDR3 end, and the germline J gene fills in the rest. V and J are TRBV19 and TRBJ1-5; D is unclear. CDR3 length equals 17 residues. In germline, CDR1 is LNHDA, CDR2 SQIVND (reference sequence). Trimming took 3 bases from V and 2 from J, leaving 17 bases between them. The CDR3 DNA, read in part, is TGTGCCAGTAGTATCCGGTTAACTTTGGTGGGCAATCAGCCC. Residues: CASSIRLTLVGNQP. The whole CDR3 sequence reads CASSIRLTLVGNQPQHF.